One sample yielded the 8 T cell receptor beta chains listed below, sequenced in a study of Graves' ophthalmopathy and Graves' hyperthyroidism. The study amplified TCR beta CDR3 regions using RNA transcripts. In the first round, RT-PCR was carried out with HTBI primers, and a multiplex PCR formed the second round. TCRdb recomputed calls from the multiplex PCR reads with MiXCR, one row per CDR3 protein. The table lists roughly 500,000 distinct CDR3 sequences, about an eighth of them singletons. Sequenced material: blood. The receptors shown here come from a woman aged 25 to 39 with Graves' ophthalmopathy.

This chain joins TRBV10-3 and TRBJ1-5; D gene uncertain. Germline CDR1 is ENHRY and CDR2 is SYGVKD. The germline V and J ends were trimmed by 0 bases and 2 bases, with 23 bases remaining between them. This CDR3 has 20 residues. This chain's CDR3 is CAISESISGVGGTRNQPQHF. DNA of the CDR3: TGTGCCATCAGTGAGTCAATAAGTGGGGTAGGCGGAACGCGCAATCAGCCCCAGCATTTT.

This clonotype was detected many times. The chain has TRBV7-3 and TRBJ2-5; TRBD2 matches at 9 bases. V gave up 5 bases and J gave up 2 bases; unmatched junction bases: 6. The CDR3 has 15 residues. Germline V CDR1 and CDR2: SGHTA, FQGTGA. CDR3 residues: CASSQGLAEQETQYF. CDR3 DNA: TGTGCCAGCAGCCAGGGACTAGCTGAGCAAGAGACCCAGTACTTC.

This clonotype was found many times. The rearrangement links TRBV10-2 to TRBJ1-1; no definite D call. With 3 bases removed from V and 1 base from J, the gap between germline ends came to 6 bases. Germline CDR1 reads WSHSY; CDR2 reads SAAADI. The CDR3 spans 13 residues. CDR3 coding DNA: TGCGCCAGCAGTGAAAAGGAGAACACTGAAGCTTTCTTT. Translation: CASSEKENTEAFF.

This clonotype was seen a few times. The chain couples TRBV30 to TRBJ1-1; possible D gene TRBD1, 5 bases. This CDR3 has 14 residues. Trimming took 0 bases from V and 4 from J, leaving 12 bases between them. Germline CDR1 reads GTSNPN; CDR2 reads SVGIG (reference sequence). The CDR3 DNA is TGTGCCTGGAGTGTACTGGGGGAAGGCACTGAAGCTTTCTTT. It translates to CAWSVLGEGTEAFF.

Remarks on this clonotype: A much larger clone sits a single nucleotide away, making a read error possible. The chain uses TRBV6-5 and TRBJ2-2, with 7 bases that match TRBD1. CDR3 size: 15 residues. Germline V gene sequence: CDR1 MNHEY, CDR2 SVGAGI. Trimming removed 2 bases from V and 3 bases from J; junction bases left unmatched: 3. CDR3 nucleotide sequence: TGTGCCAGCAGTTACGGGACAGAGGACACCGGGGAGCTGTTTTTT. Translating gives CASSYGTEDTGELFF.

In this sample, this clonotype turned up a few times. The chain combines TRBV4-1 with TRBJ2-7, with TRBD1 matching over 7 bases. CDR1 and CDR2 from the germline V gene are MGHRA and YSYEKL. The CDR3 length is 14 residues. V lost 3 bases, J lost 0 bases, and 2 bases stayed unmatched. For the CDR3, the DNA is TGCGCCAGCAGCCAGGGACAGAACTCCTACGAGCAGTACTTC. It encodes CASSQGQNSYEQYF.

The chain carries TRBV2 and TRBJ1-6; D is unresolved. The CDR3 spans 13 residues. Germline V CDR1 and CDR2: SNHLY, FYNNEI. Deletions cut 1 base from V and 10 bases from J, with 8 bases between. CDR3 nucleotide sequence: TGTGCCAGCAGTGAAGAGGTTGGGTCACCCCTCCACTTT. The encoded protein is CASSEEVGSPLHF.

There are many counts of this clonotype. The gene calls are TRBV11-1 and TRBJ2-7, with a weak D call TRBD1 (5 bases). CDR1 and CDR2 from the germline V gene are SGHAT and FQDESV (reference sequence). This CDR3 has 14 amino acids. Trimming removed 0 bases at V and 4 bases at J, with 10 bases between. CDR3 DNA: TGTGCCAGCAGCTTAGCCGGACACCGTTACGAGCAGTACTTC. Translated, it gives CASSLAGHRYEQYF.